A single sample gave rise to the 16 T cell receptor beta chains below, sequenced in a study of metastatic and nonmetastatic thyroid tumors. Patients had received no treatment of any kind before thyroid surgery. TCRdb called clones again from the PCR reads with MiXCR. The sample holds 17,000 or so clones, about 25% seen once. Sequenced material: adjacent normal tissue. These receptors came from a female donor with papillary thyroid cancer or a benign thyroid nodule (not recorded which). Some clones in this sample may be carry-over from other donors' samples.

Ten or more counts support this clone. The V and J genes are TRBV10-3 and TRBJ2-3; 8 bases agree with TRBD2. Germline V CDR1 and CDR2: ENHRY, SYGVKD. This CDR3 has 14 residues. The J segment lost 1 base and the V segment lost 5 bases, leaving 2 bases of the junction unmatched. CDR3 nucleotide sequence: TGTGCCATCAGTAAGGGACTAGGCACAGATACGCAGTATTTT. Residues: CAISKGLGTDTQYF.

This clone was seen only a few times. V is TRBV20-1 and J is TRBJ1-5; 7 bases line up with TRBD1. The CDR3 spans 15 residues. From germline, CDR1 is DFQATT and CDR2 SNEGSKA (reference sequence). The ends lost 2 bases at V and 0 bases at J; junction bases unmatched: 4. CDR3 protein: CSARLGQISNQPQHF. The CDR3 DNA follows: TGCAGTGCTAGATTGGGACAGATTAGCAATCAGCCCCAGCATTTT.

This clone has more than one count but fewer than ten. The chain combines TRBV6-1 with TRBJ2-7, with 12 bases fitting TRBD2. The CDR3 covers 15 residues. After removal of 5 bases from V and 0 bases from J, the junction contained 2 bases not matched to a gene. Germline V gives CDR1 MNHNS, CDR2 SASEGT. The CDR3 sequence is CASSLTSGSSYEQYF. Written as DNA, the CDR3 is TGTGCCAGCAGTTTGACTAGCGGGAGCTCCTACGAGCAGTACTTC.

CDR3 nucleotide sequence: TGTGCCAGTAGGACCGGGACAGGGTGGGATAGCAATCAGCCCCAGCATTTT. Translating it yields CASRTGTGWDSNQPQHF. V and J are TRBV19 and TRBJ1-5, with 9 bases aligning to TRBD1. With 6 bases clipped from V and 0 bases from J, the junction kept 9 bases outside the gene matches. Looked up from germline, CDR1 is LNHDA and CDR2 is SQIVND (reference sequence). This CDR3 is 17 amino acids long. Variable domain in full (rest from reference TRBV19 and TRBJ1-5): DGGITQSPKYLFRKEGQNVTLSCEQNLNHDAMYWYRQDPGQGLRLIYYSQIVNDFQKGDIAEGYSVSREKKESFPLTVTSAQKNPTAFYLCASRTGTGWDSNQPQHFGDGTRLSIL.

As DNA, the CDR3 is TGTGCTAGTGGTTTTTCCCCAGGGTTAGAGACCCAGTACTTC. This gives the protein CASGFSPGLETQYF. The V and J genes are TRBV12-5 and TRBJ2-5, with D possibly TRBD1 on 5 matching bases. The V gene lost 3 bases and the J gene lost 4 bases, with 12 bases spanning the gap. This CDR3 spans 14 amino acids. Germline loops: CDR1 LGHNT, CDR2 FRNRAP.

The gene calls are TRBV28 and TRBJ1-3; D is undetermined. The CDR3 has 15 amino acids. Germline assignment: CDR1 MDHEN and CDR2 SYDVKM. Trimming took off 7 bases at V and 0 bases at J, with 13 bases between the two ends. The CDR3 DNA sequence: TGTGCCAGCATCGGCTCAGCATACTCTGGAAACACCATATATTTT. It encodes CASIGSAYSGNTIYF.

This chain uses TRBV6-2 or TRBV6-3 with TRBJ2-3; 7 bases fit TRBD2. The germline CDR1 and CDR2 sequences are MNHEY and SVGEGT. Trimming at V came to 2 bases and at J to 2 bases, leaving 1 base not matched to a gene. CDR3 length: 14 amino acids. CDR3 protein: CASSYGRDTDTQYF. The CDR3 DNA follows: TGTGCCAGCAGTTACGGGAGGGACACAGATACGCAGTATTTT.

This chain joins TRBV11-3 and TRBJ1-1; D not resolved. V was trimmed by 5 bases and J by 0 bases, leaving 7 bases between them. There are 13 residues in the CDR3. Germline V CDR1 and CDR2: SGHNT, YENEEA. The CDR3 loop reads CASSLTLNTEAFF. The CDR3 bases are TGTGCCAGCAGCCTTACCCTGAACACTGAAGCTTTCTTT.

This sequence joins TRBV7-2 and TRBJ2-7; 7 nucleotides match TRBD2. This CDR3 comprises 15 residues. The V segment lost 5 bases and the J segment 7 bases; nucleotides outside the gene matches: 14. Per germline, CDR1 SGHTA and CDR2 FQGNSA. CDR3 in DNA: TGTGCCAGCAGCCCCTCGGGGACTAAGATATTGGAGCAGTACTTC. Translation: CASSPSGTKILEQYF.

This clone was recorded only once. The CDR3 DNA reads as TGTGCCAGCAGCTTAGAAGGGACTAGCGGGATAAACGAGCAGTTCTTC. Translating it yields CASSLEGTSGINEQFF. The chain employs TRBV11-2 and TRBJ2-1; TRBD2 matches at 13 bases. J lost 10 bases, V lost 0 bases, and 6 bases had no gene match. Germline lookup yields CDR1 SGHAT and CDR2 FQNNGV. CDR3 length: 16 residues. The complete variable domain, with remaining parts taken from reference TRBV11-2 and TRBJ2-1, reads EAGVAQSPRYKIIEKRQSVAFWCNPISGHATLYWYQQILGQGPKLLIQFQNNGVVDDSQLPKDRFSAERLKGVDSTLKIQPAKLEDSAVYLCASSLEGTSGINEQFFGPGTRLTVL.

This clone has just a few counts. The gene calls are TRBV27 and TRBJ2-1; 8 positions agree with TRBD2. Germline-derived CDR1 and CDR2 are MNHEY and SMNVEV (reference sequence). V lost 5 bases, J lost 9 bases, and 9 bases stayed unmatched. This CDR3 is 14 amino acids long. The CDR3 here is CASSEGLGVTEQFF. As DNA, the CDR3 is TGTGCCAGCAGTGAGGGACTAGGAGTCACTGAGCAGTTCTTC.

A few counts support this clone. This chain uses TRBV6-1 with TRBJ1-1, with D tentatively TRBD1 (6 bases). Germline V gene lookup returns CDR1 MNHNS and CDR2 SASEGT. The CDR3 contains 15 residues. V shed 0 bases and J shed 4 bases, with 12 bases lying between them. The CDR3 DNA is TGTGCCAGCAGTGAAGCGGCAGGGGAGGGCACTGAAGCTTTCTTT. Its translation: CASSEAAGEGTEAFF.

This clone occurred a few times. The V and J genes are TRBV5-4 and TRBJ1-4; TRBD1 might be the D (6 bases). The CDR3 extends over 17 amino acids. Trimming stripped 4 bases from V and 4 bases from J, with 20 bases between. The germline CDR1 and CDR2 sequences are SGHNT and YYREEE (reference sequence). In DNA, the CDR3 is TGTGCCAGCAGCGAGGACCTGGGGGCCTCATATAATGAAAAACTGTTTTTT. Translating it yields CASSEDLGASYNEKLFF.

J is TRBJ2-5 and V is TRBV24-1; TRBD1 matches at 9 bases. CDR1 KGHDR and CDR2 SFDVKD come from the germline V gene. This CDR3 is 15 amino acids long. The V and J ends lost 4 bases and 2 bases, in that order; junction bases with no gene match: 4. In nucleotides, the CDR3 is TGTGCCACCAGTGAAGGGACAGGGAGACAAGAGACCCAGTACTTC. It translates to CATSEGTGRQETQYF.

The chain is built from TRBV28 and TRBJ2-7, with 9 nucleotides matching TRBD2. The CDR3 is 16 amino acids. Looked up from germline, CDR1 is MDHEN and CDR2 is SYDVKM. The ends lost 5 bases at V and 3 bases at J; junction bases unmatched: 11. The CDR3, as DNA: TGTGCCAGCAGTCCCTCCCAGCTAGCGGGACTCTACGAGCAGTACTTC. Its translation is CASSPSQLAGLYEQYF.

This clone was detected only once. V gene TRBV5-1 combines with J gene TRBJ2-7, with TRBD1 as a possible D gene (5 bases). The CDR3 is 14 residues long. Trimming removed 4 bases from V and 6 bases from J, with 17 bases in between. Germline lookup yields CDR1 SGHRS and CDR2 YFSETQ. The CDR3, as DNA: TGCGCCAGCAGCCCATCATCAGGGTGGAGCGAGCAGTACTTC. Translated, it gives CASSPSSGWSEQYF.